The present TCR beta chain was sequenced within a study of shared clonotypes between healthy human individuals. Findings and caveats of the study: Among several donors, approximately 5% of naive CD4 clonotypes were found in common.

About this clone: Its antigen is still unknown.

Sequencing used immunoSEQ multiplex PCR; TCRdb keeps in-frame clones, though not all of them. The data hold 2 million to 2.5 million clones, with around 92% observed a single time. Sequences were obtained from naive CD4+ T cells from PBMCs. Subset indicated: CD45RA+ positively selected. This receptor was taken from a man younger than 35 in good health. Some clones in this sample may be carry-over from other donors' samples.

DNA for the CDR3: TGTGCCAGAAGCTTGGCCTCCCCGGACAGGACAAGCACCGGGGAGCTGTTTTTT. This gives the protein CARSLASPDRTSTGELFF. The rearrangement uses TRBV5-3 and TRBJ2-2, with 7 bases matching TRBD1. TRBV5-3 is known as an ORF, though its function is uncertain. The junction had 12 bases not matched to a gene; V was cut back by 0 bases and J by 4 bases. The CDR3 loop spans 18 amino acids.